This T cell receptor beta chain is drawn from a study of graft-versus-host responses after intestinal transplantation. Turning to the study itself: As for transplant type, recipients had multivisceral, liver-intestinal, or isolated intestinal grafts. All recipients were given anti-thymocyte globulin induction, and tacrolimus and steroids were then administered for around three years.

A word on this clone: Its specificity is not known. The same CDR3 is also encoded by other DNA sequences in this sample.

The germline V gene encodes CDR1 SEHNR and CDR2 FQNEAQ (reference sequence). The CDR3 spans 14 residues. The V and J ends lost 1 base and 6 bases respectively, with 7 bases between them. Study results and caveats: The marrow of recipients harbored GvH clones, and ileum or blood showed some of them first. Early after transplant, HvG clones declined as circulating GvH clones peaked.

Method: immunoSEQ multiplex PCR; TCRdb's copy keeps in-frame clones and lacks some. The sample has around 100,000 clones; roughly 93% are singletons. The receptor was isolated from a human donor who received an intestinal transplant. The starting material was unstimulated CD8+ T cells sorted from spleen or lymph node cells, obtained before intestinal transplant. This chain uses TRBV7-9 with TRBJ1-6, with a tentative D call TRBD1 (5 bases). The CDR3 nucleotides read TGTGCCAGCAGCTTAGGGGACTCTAATTCACCCCTCCACTTT. Translating it yields CASSLGDSNSPLHF. Drawing the rest from reference TRBV7-9 and TRBJ1-6, the complete variable domain is DTGVSQNPRHKITKRGQNVTFRCDPISEHNRLYWYRQTLGQGPEFLTYFQNEAQLEKSRLLSDRFSAERPKGSFSTLEIQRTEQGDSAMYLCASSLGDSNSPLHFGNGTRLTVT.